This paragraph covers one T cell receptor beta chain sequence. This clone was recorded only once. Its recognized antigen is unknown. No much larger clonotype is one base removed from it; base qualities were not supplied. Libraries were constructed by the immunoSEQ multiplex PCR assay. This immuneACCESS table, as held by TCRdb, lists in-frame sequences with V and J called but not all clones. Of the missing ones, under half trace to an unresolved V gene in checked studies; the others have no known cause. Across this sample there are 95,000 to 110,000 clones, with approximately 90% seen only once. Of the sample, 0.9% to 0.95% falls within the top ten clones. This sample is part of a study of T cell changes during pregnancy in multiple sclerosis (dated by TCRdb to about 2019). With regard to the full study: In women with multiple sclerosis, the researchers looked at how the T cell repertoire shifted as pregnancy progressed.

The CDR3 goes from the cysteine to the phenylalanine over 17 residues. Kept here is only the CDR3 DNA, which spans 51 bases and is read in frame from base 1. The germline V end is reduced by 0 bases and the J end by 0 bases; junction bases left unmatched: 9. The germline V gene (reference sequence) sets CDR1 to SGHKS and CDR2 to YYEKEE. This TCR derives from a female donor with multiple sclerosis, enrolled in a pregnancy study. The chain links TRBV5-5 with TRBJ2-7; TRBD1 agrees with 7 junctional bases. The sample was peripheral blood, taken after pregnancy. CDR3 sequence: CASSLEGTDRRSYEQYF. The bases are TGTGCCAGCAGCTTGGAGGGGACAGACAGACGCTCCTACGAGCAGTACTTC.